Shown below are 14 T cell receptor beta chains from a single sample sequenced in a study of blood T cells in healthy people across ages. Next came a second PCR, run for roughly 6 to 11 cycles, which used a sample-barcoded 5' primer along with a J-beta primer mix. TCRdb itself ran the 5' RACE reads through MiXCR, one entry per CDR3 protein. The sample carries around 2 million distinct CDR3 sequences, 30% to 40% recorded once. What was sequenced was blood. The receptors derive from a human donor in good health.

This clonotype was detected only a few times. The junction departs from germline at one end; a sequencing error may be responsible. The chain joins TRBV4-2 to TRBJ2-7; no clear D. CDR3 length equals 13 residues. Germline loops: CDR1 LGHNA, CDR2 YNFKEQ. CDR3 DNA sequence: TGTGCCAGCAGCCAAGATAGTTGGCAGAGGCTGAGCTTC. Its translation is CASSQDSWQRLSF.

This clonotype was detected once. The chain has TRBV29-1 and TRBJ2-3; 9 nucleotides match TRBD1. Germline-derived CDR1 and CDR2 are SQVTM and ANQGSEA. This CDR3 is built from 14 residues. Trimming took 3 bases from V and 2 from J; bases not matched to a gene: 3. The CDR3 here is CSVDRTGATDTQYF. In DNA form, the CDR3 reads TGCAGCGTTGACCGGACAGGGGCCACAGATACGCAGTATTTT.

V usage is TRBV5-1 and J usage is TRBJ2-3; the match to TRBD2 covers 9 bases. In germline, CDR1 is SGHRS, CDR2 YFSETQ. With V trimmed by 4 bases and J by 2 bases, 8 bases remained unmatched. There are 16 residues in the CDR3. The CDR3 region has the DNA TGCGCCAGCAGCCCATTAGCGGGGGCCTACACAGATACGCAGTATTTT. As protein: CASSPLAGAYTDTQYF. The full variable domain, in which reference TRBV5-1 and TRBJ2-3 provide the parts outside the CDR3, is KAGVTQTPRYLIKTRGQQVTLSCSPISGHRSVSWYQQTPGQGLQFLFEYFSETQRNKGNFPGRFSGRQFSNSRSEMNVSTLELGDSALYLCASSPLAGAYTDTQYFGPGTRLTVL.

The gene calls are TRBV15 and TRBJ2-1, with a weak D call TRBD1 (7 bases). The CDR3 has 16 residues. Germline values: CDR1 LNHNV, CDR2 YYDKDF (reference sequence). V was clipped by 5 bases and J by 6 bases, with 20 bases between them. CDR3: CATSGGTGQYLNEQFF. The CDR3 DNA reads as TGTGCCACCAGCGGAGGGACGGGACAGTACCTCAATGAGCAGTTCTTC.

In its sample, this clonotype was seen a few times. This chain links TRBV4-1 with TRBJ2-7; D remains unclear. V dropped 5 bases and J dropped 2 bases, with 16 bases sitting between them. The CDR3 spans 15 residues. Germline V gene lookup returns CDR1 MGHRA and CDR2 YSYEKL. The CDR3 region has the DNA TGCGCCAGCAGCTTCCTACCGCAGTCTCCCTACGAGCAGTACTTC. Amino acids: CASSFLPQSPYEQYF.

This clonotype was observed a few times. The gene calls are TRBV21-1 and TRBJ2-7; the D call in the table, TRBD1, was not verified against the DNA. TRBV21-1 is a pseudogene. CDR3 length: 14 residues. CDR3: CASINRDRLYEQYF. The CDR3 nucleotides are TGTGCCAGCATCAACCGGGACAGGCTCTACGAGCAGTACTTC.

The V call is TRBV20-1, the J call TRBJ1-5, with a possible D match to TRBD1 (6 bases). Germline values: CDR1 DFQATT, CDR2 SNEGSKA (reference sequence). V gave up 6 bases and J gave up 0 bases, with 12 bases separating them. The CDR3 runs 14 residues. In DNA, the CDR3 is TGCAGTGCCACCACAGGGAATAGCAATCAGCCCCAGCATTTT. This sequence encodes CSATTGNSNQPQHF.

There are a few counts of this clonotype. This chain uses TRBV4-1 with TRBJ1-1; 8 nucleotides match TRBD1. Germline loops: CDR1 MGHRA, CDR2 YSYEKL. The CDR3 is made up of 15 amino acids. With V trimmed by 4 bases and J by 3 bases, 7 bases remained unmatched. The CDR3 here is CASSPRTGTDTEAFF. Here the CDR3 DNA reads TGCGCCAGCAGCCCCAGGACAGGGACGGACACTGAAGCTTTCTTT.

This sequence joins TRBV7-9 and TRBJ2-7; a possible D gene is TRBD1 (6 bases). Trimming took off 3 bases at V and 8 bases at J, with 11 bases between the two ends. The germline V gene encodes CDR1 SEHNR and CDR2 FQNEAQ (reference sequence). The CDR3 extends over 12 amino acids. The CDR3 region is CASSFRDIKQYF. The CDR3 DNA sequence: TGTGCCAGCAGCTTTCGGGACATCAAGCAGTACTTC.

This sequence joins TRBV29-1 and TRBJ2-1; possible D gene TRBD1, 5 bases. Germline values: CDR1 SQVTM, CDR2 ANQGSEA. V was pared by 8 bases and J by 9 bases, with 14 bases between. CDR3 length equals 11 residues. The CDR3 is CSSIRVGEQFF. The DNA for the CDR3 is TGCAGCTCCATCAGGGTAGGTGAGCAGTTCTTC.

The V call is TRBV3-1, the J call TRBJ1-2, with D possibly being TRBD1 (6 bases). V lost 0 bases to trimming and J lost 5 bases, with 16 bases between them. CDR3 size: 16 residues. Germline V lookup: CDR1 LGHDT, CDR2 YNNKEL (reference sequence). The CDR3 DNA follows: TGTGCCAGCAGCCAAGACCCACAGGGCCTTGGATATGGCTACACCTTC. It is translated as CASSQDPQGLGYGYTF.

This clonotype has a single count. CDR3 sequence: CASTPTQGSYNEQFF. As DNA, the CDR3 is TGTGCCAGCACCCCCACCCAGGGTTCCTACAATGAGCAGTTCTTC. The V and J genes are TRBV7-2 and TRBJ2-1, with TRBD1 as a possible D gene (5 bases). The CDR3 extends over 15 amino acids. V lost 7 bases and J 1 base, leaving 14 bases between the germline ends. Germline assignment: CDR1 SGHTA and CDR2 FQGNSA.

With regard to this clonotype: Compared with germline, one end of the junction differs, possibly owing to a read error. CDR3 nucleotide sequence: TGTGCCGGCAGTTTTGGCCGTTCCAATGAGCAGTTCTTC. Its protein product is CAGSFGRSNEQFF. The rearrangement uses TRBV6-5 and TRBJ2-1; D remains unclear. The CDR3 spans 13 residues. CDR1 and CDR2 from the germline V gene are MNHEY and SVGAGI.

The chain has TRBV5-1 and TRBJ1-2, with 9 bases lining up with TRBD1. CDR1 is SGHRS, CDR2 YFSETQ, per germline. The CDR3 has 15 residues. The V and J ends lost 4 bases and 6 bases, in that order; junction bases with no gene match: 10. CDR3 DNA: TGCGCCAGCAGCGCCACGGGACAGGGAGTCCATGGCTACACCTTC. It encodes CASSATGQGVHGYTF.